Below are 2 T cell receptor beta chains sequenced from a single sample in a study of post-analysis software for immune sequencing data. Overall study results and limits: TRBV5-6, TRBV5-1 and TRBV20-1 belonged to a set of about five TRBV segments that were more frequent in patients than controls.

Incorporated into the TCR beta cDNA libraries were unique molecular identifiers, which served to reduce PCR and sequencing biases. TCRdb reprocessed the PCR reads with MiXCR, giving one entry per CDR3 protein. The sample has some 690,000 distinct CDR3 sequences; 59% are singletons. Their recognized antigens are unknown. The specimen was blood. These receptors all stem from a girl aged 2-9 years with multiple sclerosis.

The J gene is TRBJ2-7, the V gene TRBV5-5; D unclear. V dropped 2 bases and J dropped 4 bases, with 13 bases sitting between them. The germline V gene has CDR1 SGHKS and CDR2 YYEKEE (reference sequence). There are 14 residues in the CDR3. The CDR3, as DNA: TGTGCCAGCAGCTTAGGATTGGGTCTGTACGAGCAGTACTTC. It yields the protein CASSLGLGLYEQYF.

The chain employs TRBV20-1 and TRBJ2-7; unclear D gene. CDR1 and CDR2 (germline): DFQATT, SNEGSKA (reference sequence). CDR3 length: 16 residues. V lost 2 bases, J lost 0 bases, and 17 bases lay in between. CDR3 in amino acids: CSARPSMTLSSYEQYF. Written as DNA, the CDR3 is TGCAGTGCTAGACCTTCAATGACTCTCAGCTCCTACGAGCAGTACTTC.